This T cell receptor beta chain comes out of a study of follicular helper T cells after annual influenza vaccination. Sorted blood CD4 subsets were sequenced before and after adults received seasonal inactivated influenza vaccine. Vaccine contraindications, substance abuse, HIV/AIDS, active malignancy and active illness excluded donors. Each time point used 40 to 100 mL of blood. Study-wide results and caveats: Recurrent ICOS+CD38+ cTfh clonotypes included tetramer and AIM influenza-specific ones.

Details on this clone: The antigen remains undetermined.

The table came from immunoSEQ multiplex PCR; TCRdb's copy has only in-frame clones and leaves some out. The sample lists about 10,000 clones, roughly 80% occurring once. Trimming at V came to 3 bases and at J to 6 bases, leaving 5 bases not matched to a gene. The germline gives CDR1 KGHSH, CDR2 LQKENI. The length of the CDR3 is 15 residues. The material was CXCR5- memory CD4+ T cells sorted from blood, obtained 6 weeks after influenza vaccination. This chain links TRBV18 with TRBJ2-3; 11 nucleotides agree with TRBD2. This clonotype originated in an adult who received the influenza vaccine. The CDR3 nucleotides are TGTGCCAGCTCACCCACTAGCGGGAGCTGGGATACGCAGTATTTT. Translated, it gives CASSPTSGSWDTQYF.